This T cell receptor (beta chain) was observed in a study of blood T cells in healthy people across ages. For the second PCR, which ran for about 7 to 12 cycles, a sample-barcoded 5' primer and a J-beta primer mix were used. MiXCR was run by TCRdb on the 5' RACE reads, yielding one entry per CDR3 protein. The sample contains more than 800,000 distinct CDR3 sequences, over 35% of which appear only once. This clonotype was detected a few times. Trimming took off 7 bases at V and 3 bases at J, with 13 bases between the two ends. Germline assignment: CDR1 MNHEY and CDR2 SVGEGT. CDR3 length: 13 amino acids.

Sequencing was performed on blood. The receptor was derived from an older woman in good health. The chain uses TRBV6-2 or TRBV6-3 and TRBJ2-7, with D tentatively TRBD2 (6 bases). CDR3 protein: CASMDGSGYEQYF. The CDR3 DNA is TGTGCCAGCATGGACGGGAGTGGCTACGAGCAGTACTTC.